The following is a TCR beta chain sequence with its context. This sample is drawn from a study of blood T cell repertoires in COVID-19. Living in roughly 25 US areas, the participants were between roughly 18 and 89 years of age. Cohort 3 donors counted as recovered after two negative PCRs, clearance, or resolved symptoms. Trimming cost V 6 bases and J 7 bases; bases outside gene matches: 11. Germline V lookup: CDR1 MNHEY, CDR2 SVGEGT. The CDR3 is made up of 17 amino acids. TCRdb's copy holds only in-frame clones and misses some; the assay was immunoSEQ multiplex PCR. The sample has 250,000 to 350,000 clones; roughly 90% are singletons.

Source material: PBMCs or T cells enriched from blood (not recorded which). V gene TRBV6-2 or TRBV6-3 combines with J gene TRBJ2-1; 14 nucleotides agree with TRBD2. This receptor was identified in a woman between 45 and 65 years old who had recovered from COVID-19. CDR3 nucleotides: TGTGCCAGCAGCGGGAGACTAGCGGGAGGGCCTGTGAATGAGCAGTTCTTC. Protein sequence: CASSGRLAGGPVNEQFF.